This T cell receptor beta chain was sequenced during a study of monozygotic twins with inflammatory bowel disease. TCRdb re-analyzed the 5' RACE reads; it lists each CDR3 protein once, without DNA. The listing records hundreds of thousands of distinct CDR3 sequences. The germline V gene has CDR1 MGHRA and CDR2 YSYEKL. This CDR3 is built from 15 residues. This receptor was taken from a human donor with ulcerative colitis or Crohn's disease, or a healthy co-twin of an affected twin (not recorded which). This chain joins TRBV4-1 and TRBJ1-4; TCRdb calls TRBD1, which cannot be checked without DNA. The sample was blood. CDR3 loop: CASSQTGAKSEKLFF.